The clone carrying this TCR beta chain was counted ten times or more. PCR was run on genomic DNA. Amplification of the beta chain CDR3 used 30 forward and 13 reverse multiplex primers. TCRdb redid the calling of the multiplex PCR reads with MiXCR, one entry per CDR3 protein. The data hold fewer than 300,000 distinct CDR3 sequences, with 45% to 60% observed a single time. These data originate in a study of type 1 and type 2 diabetes patients. Study summary: Samples came from type 1 diabetic, type 2 diabetic or nondiabetic people, recruited in China.

Trimming left V 4 bases short and J 5 bases short, with 12 bases between. In germline, CDR1 is SGHTA, CDR2 FQGNSA. This CDR3 spans 14 amino acids. The sequence was collected from a man in his late teens or twenties with type 2 diabetes. The J gene is TRBJ1-5, the V gene TRBV7-2; a possible D gene is TRBD1 (6 bases). Material: peripheral blood mononuclear cells (PBMCs). As DNA, the CDR3 is TGTGCCAGCAGCTCAACAGGGACGCATCAGCCCCAGCATTTT. Amino acids: CASSSTGTHQPQHF.